This T cell receptor beta chain was captured in a study of beta chain features in type 1 diabetes. Whole-study context: In all, 107,917,701 sorted cells from all samples were analyzed. Study outcomes and limitations: Fewer junction insertions and more nucleotide deletions appeared in type 1 diabetes patients. Across all four CD4+ subsets, people with type 1 diabetes showed modestly shorter TCRB CDR3s.

Isolated RNA was reverse transcribed in full, so expressed TCRB transcripts were sequenced. Method: immunoSEQ multiplex PCR; TCRdb's copy keeps in-frame clones and lacks some. The table has hundreds of thousands of clones, about 14% seen once; the top ten hold approximately 0.043%. A word on this clone: As yet, its antigen is unknown.

The germline V gene encodes CDR1 MNHEY and CDR2 SVGAGI. The CDR3 totals 13 residues. V was trimmed by 6 bases and J by 5 bases, leaving 14 bases between them. The chain combines TRBV6-5 with TRBJ2-7; D call uncertain. Sequenced material: naive CD4+ T cells from blood. The origin of this receptor is a man between 18 and 29 years old with type 1 diabetes. CDR3 in amino acids: CASRKVDVHEQYF. The CDR3 coding sequence is TGTGCCAGCAGGAAAGTAGACGTACACGAGCAGTACTTC.